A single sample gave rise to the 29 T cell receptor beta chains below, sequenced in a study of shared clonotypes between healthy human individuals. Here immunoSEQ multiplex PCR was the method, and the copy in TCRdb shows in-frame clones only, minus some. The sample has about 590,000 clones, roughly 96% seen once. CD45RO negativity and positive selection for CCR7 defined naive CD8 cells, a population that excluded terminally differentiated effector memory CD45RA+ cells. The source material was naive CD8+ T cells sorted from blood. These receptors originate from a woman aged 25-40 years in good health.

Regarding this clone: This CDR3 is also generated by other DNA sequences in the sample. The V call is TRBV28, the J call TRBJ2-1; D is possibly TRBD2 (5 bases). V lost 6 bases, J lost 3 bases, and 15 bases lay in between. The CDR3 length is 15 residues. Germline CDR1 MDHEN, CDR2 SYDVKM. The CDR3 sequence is CASSLGLTNYNEQFF. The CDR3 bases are TGTGCCAGCAGCCTAGGACTGACGAACTACAATGAGCAGTTCTTC.

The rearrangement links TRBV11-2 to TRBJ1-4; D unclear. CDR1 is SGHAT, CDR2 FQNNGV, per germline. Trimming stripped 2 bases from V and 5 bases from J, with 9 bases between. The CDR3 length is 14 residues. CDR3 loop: CASSLLEANEKLFF. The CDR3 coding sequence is TGTGCCAGCAGCTTATTGGAAGCCAATGAAAAACTGTTTTTT.

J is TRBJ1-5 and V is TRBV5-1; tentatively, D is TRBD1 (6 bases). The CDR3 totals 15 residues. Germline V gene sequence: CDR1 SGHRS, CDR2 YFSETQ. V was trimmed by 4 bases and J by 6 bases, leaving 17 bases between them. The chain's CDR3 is CASSPGGGFSQPQHF. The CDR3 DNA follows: TGCGCCAGCAGCCCCGGGGGGGGCTTTAGTCAGCCCCAGCATTTT.

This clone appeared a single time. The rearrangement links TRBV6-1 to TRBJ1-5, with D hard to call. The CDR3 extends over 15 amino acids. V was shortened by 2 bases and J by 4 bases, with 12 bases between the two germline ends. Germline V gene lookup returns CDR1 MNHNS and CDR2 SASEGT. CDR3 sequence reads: CASSEIGGGNQPQHF. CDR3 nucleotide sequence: TGTGCCAGCAGTGAAATAGGAGGTGGGAATCAGCCCCAGCATTTT.

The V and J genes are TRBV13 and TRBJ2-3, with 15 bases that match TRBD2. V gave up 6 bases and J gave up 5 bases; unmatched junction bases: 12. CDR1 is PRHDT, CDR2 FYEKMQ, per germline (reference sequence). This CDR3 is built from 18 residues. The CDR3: CASRLPDWTSGRGDTQYF. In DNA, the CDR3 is TGTGCCAGCAGGTTACCCGATTGGACTAGCGGGAGGGGAGATACGCAGTATTTT.

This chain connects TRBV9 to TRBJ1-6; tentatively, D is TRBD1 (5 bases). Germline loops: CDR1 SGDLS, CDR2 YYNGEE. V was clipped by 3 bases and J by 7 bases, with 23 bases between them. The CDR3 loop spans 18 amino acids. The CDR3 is CASSARVVGSGTNSPLHF. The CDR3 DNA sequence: TGTGCCAGCAGCGCCCGAGTGGTGGGGTCAGGGACCAATTCACCCCTCCACTTT.

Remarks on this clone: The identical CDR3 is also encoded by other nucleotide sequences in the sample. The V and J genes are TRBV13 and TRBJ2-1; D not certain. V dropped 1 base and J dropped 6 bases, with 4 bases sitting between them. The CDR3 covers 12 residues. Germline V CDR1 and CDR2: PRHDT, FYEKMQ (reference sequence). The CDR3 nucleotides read TGTGCCAGCAGCTTAGTCTCCAATGAGCAGTTCTTC. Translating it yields CASSLVSNEQFF.

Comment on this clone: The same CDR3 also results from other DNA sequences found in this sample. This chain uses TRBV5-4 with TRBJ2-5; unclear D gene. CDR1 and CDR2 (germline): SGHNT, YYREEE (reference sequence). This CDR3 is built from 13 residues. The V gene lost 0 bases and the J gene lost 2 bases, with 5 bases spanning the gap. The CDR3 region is CASSLAAQETQYF. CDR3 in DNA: TGTGCCAGCAGCTTGGCGGCTCAAGAGACCCAGTACTTC.

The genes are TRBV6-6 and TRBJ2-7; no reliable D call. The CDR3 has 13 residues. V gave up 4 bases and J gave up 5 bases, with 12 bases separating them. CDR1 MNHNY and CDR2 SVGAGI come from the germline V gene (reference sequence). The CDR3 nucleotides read TGTGCCAGCAGTTCCTCAACGCCCCACGAGCAGTACTTC. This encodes CASSSSTPHEQYF.

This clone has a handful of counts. CDR3 coding DNA: TGTGCCAGCAGCTTAGCGGAGGGGGCGAACACTGAAGCTTTCTTT. This codes for CASSLAEGANTEAFF. The rearrangement joins TRBV7-9 to TRBJ1-1; 7 bases match TRBD1. Germline V gene lookup returns CDR1 SEHNR and CDR2 FQNEAQ (reference sequence). This CDR3 has 15 residues. After removal of 0 bases from V and 1 base from J, the junction contained 2 bases not matched to a gene. The full variable domain, in which reference TRBV7-9 and TRBJ1-1 provide the parts outside the CDR3, is DTGVSQNPRHKITKRGQNVTFRCDPISEHNRLYWYRQTLGQGPEFLTYFQNEAQLEKSRLLSDRFSAERPKGSFSTLEIQRTEQGDSAMYLCASSLAEGANTEAFFGQGTRLTVV.

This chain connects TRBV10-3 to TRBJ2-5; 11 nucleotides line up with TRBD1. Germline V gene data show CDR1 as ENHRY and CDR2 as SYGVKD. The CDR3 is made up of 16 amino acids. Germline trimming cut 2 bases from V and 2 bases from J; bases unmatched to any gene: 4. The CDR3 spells CAISEPGQGEQETQYF. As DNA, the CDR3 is TGTGCCATCAGTGAGCCGGGACAGGGGGAGCAAGAGACCCAGTACTTC.

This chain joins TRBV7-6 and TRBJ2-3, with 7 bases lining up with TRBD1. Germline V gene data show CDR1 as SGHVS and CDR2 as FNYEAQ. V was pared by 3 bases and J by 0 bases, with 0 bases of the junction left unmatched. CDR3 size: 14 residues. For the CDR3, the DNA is TGTGCCAGCAGCTTGACAGGGAGCACAGATACGCAGTATTTT. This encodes CASSLTGSTDTQYF.

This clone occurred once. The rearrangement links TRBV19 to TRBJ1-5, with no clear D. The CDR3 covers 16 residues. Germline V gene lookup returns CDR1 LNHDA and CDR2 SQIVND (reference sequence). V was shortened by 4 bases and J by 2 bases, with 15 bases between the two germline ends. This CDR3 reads CASSTTRRGGNQPQHF. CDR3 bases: TGTGCCAGTAGTACCACCCGGCGGGGTGGCAATCAGCCCCAGCATTTT.

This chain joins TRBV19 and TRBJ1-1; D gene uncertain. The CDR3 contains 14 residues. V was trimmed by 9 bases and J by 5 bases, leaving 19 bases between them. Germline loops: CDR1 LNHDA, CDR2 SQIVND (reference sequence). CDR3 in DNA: TGTGCCAGCAAGGCATTGCCGCTGGGGACTGAAGCTTTCTTT. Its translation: CASKALPLGTEAFF.

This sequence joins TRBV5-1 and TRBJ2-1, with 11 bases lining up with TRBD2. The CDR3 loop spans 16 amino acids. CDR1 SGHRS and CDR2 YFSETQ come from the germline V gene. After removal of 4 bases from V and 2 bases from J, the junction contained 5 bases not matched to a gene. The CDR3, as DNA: TGCGCCAGCAGCGTGGGACTAGCGGTCCCCTACAATGAGCAGTTCTTC. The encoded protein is CASSVGLAVPYNEQFF. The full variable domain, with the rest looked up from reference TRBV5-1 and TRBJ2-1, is KAGVTQTPRYLIKTRGQQVTLSCSPISGHRSVSWYQQTPGQGLQFLFEYFSETQRNKGNFPGRFSGRQFSNSRSEMNVSTLELGDSALYLCASSVGLAVPYNEQFFGPGTRLTVL.

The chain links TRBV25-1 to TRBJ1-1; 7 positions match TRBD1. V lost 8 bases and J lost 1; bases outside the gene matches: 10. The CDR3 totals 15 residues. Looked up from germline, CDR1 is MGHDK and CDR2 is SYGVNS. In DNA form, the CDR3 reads TGTGCCAGCGAGGGGGCGACGATTACGAACACTGAAGCTTTCTTT. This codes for CASEGATITNTEAFF.

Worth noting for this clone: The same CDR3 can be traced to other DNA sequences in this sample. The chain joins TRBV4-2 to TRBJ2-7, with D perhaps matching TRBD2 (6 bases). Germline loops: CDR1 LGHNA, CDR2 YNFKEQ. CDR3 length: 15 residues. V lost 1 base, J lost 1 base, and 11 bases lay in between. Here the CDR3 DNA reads TGTGCCAGCAGCCAAGGAACTAGCAGTTCCTACGAGCAGTACTTC. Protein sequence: CASSQGTSSSYEQYF.

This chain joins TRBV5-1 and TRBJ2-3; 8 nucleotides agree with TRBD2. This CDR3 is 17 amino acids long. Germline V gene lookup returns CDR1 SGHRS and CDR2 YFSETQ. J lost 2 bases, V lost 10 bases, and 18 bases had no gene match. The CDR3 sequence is CASRGGRGSSITDTQYF. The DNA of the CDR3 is TGCGCCTCCCGCGGGGGGAGAGGGAGCAGCATCACAGATACGCAGTATTTT.

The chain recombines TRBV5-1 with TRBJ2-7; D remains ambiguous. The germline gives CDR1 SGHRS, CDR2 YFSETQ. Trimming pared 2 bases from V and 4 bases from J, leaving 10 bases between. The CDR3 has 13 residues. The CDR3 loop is CASSFQQDYEQYF. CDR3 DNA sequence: TGCGCCAGCAGCTTCCAGCAGGATTACGAGCAGTACTTC. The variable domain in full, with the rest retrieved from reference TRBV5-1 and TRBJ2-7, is KAGVTQTPRYLIKTRGQQVTLSCSPISGHRSVSWYQQTPGQGLQFLFEYFSETQRNKGNFPGRFSGRQFSNSRSEMNVSTLELGDSALYLCASSFQQDYEQYFGPGTRLTVT.

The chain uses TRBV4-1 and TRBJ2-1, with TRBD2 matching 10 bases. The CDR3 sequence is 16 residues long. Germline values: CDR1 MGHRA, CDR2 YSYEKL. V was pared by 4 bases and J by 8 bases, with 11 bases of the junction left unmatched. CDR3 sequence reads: CASSPLAGALSYEQFF. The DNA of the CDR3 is TGCGCCAGCAGCCCCCTAGCGGGAGCTCTTTCCTATGAGCAGTTCTTC.

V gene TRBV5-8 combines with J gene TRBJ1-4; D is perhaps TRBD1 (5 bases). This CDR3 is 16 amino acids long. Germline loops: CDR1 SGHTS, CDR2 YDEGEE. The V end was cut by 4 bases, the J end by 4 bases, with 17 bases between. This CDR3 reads CASSEPQAGLNEKLFF. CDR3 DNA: TGTGCCAGCAGCGAACCACAGGCTGGGCTTAATGAAAAACTGTTTTTT.

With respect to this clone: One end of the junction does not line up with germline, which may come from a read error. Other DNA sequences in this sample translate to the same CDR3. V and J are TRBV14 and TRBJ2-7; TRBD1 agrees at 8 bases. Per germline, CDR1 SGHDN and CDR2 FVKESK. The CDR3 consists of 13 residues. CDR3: CASSQGQGYEQYF. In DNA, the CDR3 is TGTGCCAGCAGTCAAGGACAGGGCTACGAGCAGTACTTC.

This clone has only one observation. For the CDR3, the DNA is TGTGCCAGCACCTCGCAAGGGGCCAGGTCCGAAAAACTGTTTTTT. It translates to CASTSQGARSEKLFF. The chain couples TRBV28 to TRBJ1-4; TRBD1 is a possible D gene (5 bases). The CDR3 runs 15 residues. CDR1 is MDHEN and CDR2 is SYDVKM in the germline V gene. V was pared by 7 bases and J by 8 bases, with 20 bases between.

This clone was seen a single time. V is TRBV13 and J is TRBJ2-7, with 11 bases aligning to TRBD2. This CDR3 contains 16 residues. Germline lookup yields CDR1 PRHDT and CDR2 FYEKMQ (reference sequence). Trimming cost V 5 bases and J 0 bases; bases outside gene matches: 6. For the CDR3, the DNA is TGTGCCAGCAGCCACCAGACTAGCGGGACCTCCTACGAGCAGTACTTC. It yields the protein CASSHQTSGTSYEQYF.

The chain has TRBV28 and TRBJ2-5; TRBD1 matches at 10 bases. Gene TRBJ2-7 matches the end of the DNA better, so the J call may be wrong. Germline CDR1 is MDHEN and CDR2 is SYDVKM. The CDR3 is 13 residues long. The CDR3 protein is CASRWDRGYEQYF. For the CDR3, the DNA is TGTGCCAGCAGATGGGACAGGGGCTACGAGCAGTACTTC.

For the CDR3, the DNA is TGTGCCAGCAGCGGGTCAGGGGGCACTGAAGCTTTCTTT. It yields the protein CASSGSGGTEAFF. The chain carries TRBV9 and TRBJ1-1; 7 bases align to TRBD1. The CDR3 loop spans 13 amino acids. V shed 3 bases and J 4 bases; nucleotides not matched to a gene: 3. Germline V CDR1 and CDR2: SGDLS, YYNGEE.

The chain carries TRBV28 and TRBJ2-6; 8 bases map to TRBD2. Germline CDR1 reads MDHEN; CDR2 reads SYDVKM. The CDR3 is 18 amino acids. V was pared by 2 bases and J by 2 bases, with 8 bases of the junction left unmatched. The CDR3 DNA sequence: TGTGCCAGCAGTTTACCGGGACGGGGGGGAACTGGGGCCAACGTCCTGACTTTC. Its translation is CASSLPGRGGTGANVLTF.

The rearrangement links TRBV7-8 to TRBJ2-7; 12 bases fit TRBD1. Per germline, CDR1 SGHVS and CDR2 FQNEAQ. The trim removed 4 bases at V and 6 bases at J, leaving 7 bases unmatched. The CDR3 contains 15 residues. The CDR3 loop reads CASSWAGTGGLEQYF. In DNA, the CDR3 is TGTGCCAGCAGCTGGGCCGGGACAGGGGGCCTCGAGCAGTACTTC.

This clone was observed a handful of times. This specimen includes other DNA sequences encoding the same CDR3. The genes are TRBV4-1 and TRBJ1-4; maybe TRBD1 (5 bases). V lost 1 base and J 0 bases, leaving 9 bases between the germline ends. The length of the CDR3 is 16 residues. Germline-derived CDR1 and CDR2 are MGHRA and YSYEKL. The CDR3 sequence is CASSQVQGATNEKLFF. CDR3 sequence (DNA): TGCGCCAGCAGCCAAGTCCAGGGTGCAACTAATGAAAAACTGTTTTTT.